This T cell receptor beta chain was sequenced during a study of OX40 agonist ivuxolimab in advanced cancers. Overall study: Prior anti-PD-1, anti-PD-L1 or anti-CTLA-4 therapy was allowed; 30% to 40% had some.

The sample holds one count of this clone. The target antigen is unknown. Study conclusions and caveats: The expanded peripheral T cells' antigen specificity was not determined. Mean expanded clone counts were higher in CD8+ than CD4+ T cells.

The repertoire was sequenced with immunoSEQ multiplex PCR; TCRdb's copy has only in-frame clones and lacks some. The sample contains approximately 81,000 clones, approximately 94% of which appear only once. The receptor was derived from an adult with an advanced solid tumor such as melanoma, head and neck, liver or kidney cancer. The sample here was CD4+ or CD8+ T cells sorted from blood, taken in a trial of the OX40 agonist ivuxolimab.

In nucleotides, the CDR3 is TGTGCCAGCAGTCCCTTAGCGGGAGGCCAAGAGACCCAGTACTTC. Protein product: CASSPLAGGQETQYF. V gene TRBV27 combines with J gene TRBJ2-5, with TRBD2 matching over 10 bases. Germline V lookup: CDR1 MNHEY, CDR2 SMNVEV (reference sequence). The CDR3 is 15 residues long. V dropped 5 bases and J dropped 1; count of bases not matched to a gene: 4.